Below, 7 T cell receptor beta chains from the same sample are listed, as sequenced in a study of blood T cell repertoires in COVID-19. Measured with immunoSEQ multiplex PCR; TCRdb has only the in-frame clones, and not every one. The profile shows 130,000 to 150,000 clones, 88% of them singletons. The sequencing sample was made of PBMCs or T cells enriched from blood (not recorded which). The receptor set was obtained from a woman in her twenties or thirties with acute COVID-19.

CDR3 in amino acids: CASSPPGQNTGELFF. For the CDR3, the DNA is TGTGCCAGCTCACCACCGGGACAGAACACCGGGGAGCTGTTTTTT. This chain joins TRBV18 and TRBJ2-2, with TRBD1 as a possible D gene (6 bases). This CDR3 is 15 amino acids long. Trimming shortened V by 0 bases and J by 1 base, and 6 bases separated the two germline ends. The germline CDR1 and CDR2 sequences are KGHSH and LQKENI.

The chain recombines TRBV7-8 with TRBJ2-3, with 8 positions matching TRBD1. J was trimmed by 1 base and V by 4 bases; bases with no gene match: 10. CDR1 and CDR2 from the germline V gene are SGHVS and FQNEAQ. The CDR3 is made up of 17 amino acids. The CDR3 loop is CASSSVDRARGTDTQYF. The CDR3 DNA follows: TGTGCCAGCAGCTCAGTGGACAGGGCGCGCGGCACAGATACGCAGTATTTT. The variable domain in full, completed from reference TRBV7-8 and TRBJ2-3, reads GAGVSQSPRYKVAKRGQDVALRCDPISGHVSLFWYQQALGQGPEFLTYFQNEAQLDKSGLPSDRFFAERPEGSVSTLKIQRTQQEDSAVYLCASSSVDRARGTDTQYFGPGTRLTVL.

The chain couples TRBV27 to TRBJ2-4, with D possibly matching TRBD2 (6 bases). The CDR3 loop spans 16 amino acids. V shed 5 bases and J shed 6 bases, with 20 bases lying between them. Looked up from germline, CDR1 is MNHEY and CDR2 is SMNVEV (reference sequence). The CDR3, as DNA: TGTGCCAGCAGTCAGTCATTCCCGGGACTGGGAAACATTCAGTACTTC. It is translated as CASSQSFPGLGNIQYF.

The V and J genes are TRBV25-1 and TRBJ2-3; 10 positions agree with TRBD2. V was pared by 3 bases and J by 3 bases, with 3 bases of the junction left unmatched. The CDR3 sequence is 15 residues long. Per germline, CDR1 MGHDK and CDR2 SYGVNS. The DNA of the CDR3 is TGTGCCAGCAGTGAGAGCGGGAGGGAGACAGATACGCAGTATTTT. Its protein is CASSESGRETDTQYF.

V is TRBV27 and J is TRBJ1-1; TRBD1 might be the D (6 bases). V dropped 2 bases and J dropped 1 base, with 11 bases sitting between them. This CDR3 spans 15 amino acids. Germline loops: CDR1 MNHEY, CDR2 SMNVEV (reference sequence). The CDR3 sequence: CASSLKGQQNTEAFF. In DNA, the CDR3 is TGTGCCAGCAGTTTAAAAGGACAGCAGAACACTGAAGCTTTCTTT.

The rearrangement links TRBV2 to TRBJ2-1, with 8 bases fitting TRBD1. Per germline, CDR1 SNHLY and CDR2 FYNNEI. The CDR3 is 13 residues long. The J segment lost 4 bases and the V segment lost 11 bases, leaving 7 bases of the junction unmatched. The CDR3 region has the DNA TGTGCCGGCCGGGACAGGACTTACAATGAGCAGTTCTTC. Its translation is CAGRDRTYNEQFF.

This clone was found once. The chain employs TRBV5-6 and TRBJ1-6; D call uncertain. Germline V CDR1 and CDR2: SGHDT, YYEEEE. V gave up 9 bases and J gave up 1 base, with 5 bases separating them. This CDR3 is built from 12 residues. Here the CDR3 reads CATRSYNSPLHF. CDR3 nucleotide sequence: TGTGCCACCCGGTCCTATAATTCACCCCTCCACTTT.